Sequencing of this T cell receptor beta chain was carried out in a study of CD8 T cells in ankylosing spondylitis. Findings and limits, study-wide: The study identified a TCR beta motif of fewer than 10 highly homologous variants that appeared characteristic of ankylosing spondylitis blood. Matched synovial fluid from ankylosing spondylitis patients was reported to be enriched for disease-linked clones. With a CD8+ phenotype, disease-linked clones were relatively rare in peripheral blood.

Comments on this clonotype: What it binds is not known.

In germline, CDR1 is DFQATT, CDR2 SNEGSKA (reference sequence). V shed 6 bases, J shed 0 bases, and the junction held 5 bases outside the gene matches. The CDR3 loop spans 14 amino acids. Making the TCR beta libraries involved quantitative 5'-RACE with molecular barcodes. Each CDR3 protein is one row after TCRdb ran MiXCR on the 5' RACE reads. The top ten clones hold around 0.58% of a sample with some 240,000 distinct CDR3 sequences, 20% to 30% of them seen once. The rearrangement uses TRBV20-1 and TRBJ2-7, with TRBD1 matching over 10 bases. The TCR comes from a male donor with ankylosing spondylitis or in good health (not recorded which). Sequences were obtained from blood, either unsorted or a sorted T cell fraction (not recorded which). CDR3 amino acids: CSAAGTGASYEQYF. Here the CDR3 DNA reads TGCAGTGCCGCCGGGACAGGGGCCTCCTACGAGCAGTACTTC.